Listed below are T cell receptor beta chains from one sample, sequenced in a study of T cells after yellow fever vaccination. TCRdb reprocessed the 5' RACE reads with MiXCR, giving one entry per CDR3 protein. The table shows around 300,000 distinct CDR3 sequences, with about 4% occurring only once. Here the sequenced sample was PBMCs, taken 5 days after the yellow fever booster vaccination. Receptor source: a young man who received the YFV17D yellow fever vaccine. CDR3s include the opening cysteine and the closing phenylalanine or tryptophan. Fields, in order: D gene, J gene, V gene, clone size, CDR3 protein, CDR3 DNA. A D gene is named only where the DNA matches it firmly. Not every row has a clone size; where given, it reads once, few, many or a size class.

D gene: -; J gene: TRBJ2-3; V gene: TRBV5-1; clone size: -; CDR3 protein: CASSLGQIVSDTQYF; CDR3 DNA: TGCGCCAGCAGCTTGGGACAGATTGTATCCGATACGCAGTATTTT
D gene: -; J gene: TRBJ1-5; V gene: TRBV5-1; clone size: many; CDR3 protein: CASSLGGPNQPQHF; CDR3 DNA: TGCGCCAGCAGCTTGGGTGGGCCCAATCAGCCCCAGCATTTT
D gene: -; J gene: TRBJ1-5; V gene: TRBV7-2; clone size: few; CDR3 protein: CASSALHNQPQHF; CDR3 DNA: TGTGCCAGCAGCGCCCTCCACAATCAGCCCCAGCATTTT
D gene: -; J gene: TRBJ1-2; V gene: TRBV12-3/TRBV12-4; clone size: few; CDR3 protein: CASSLRAGVVYGYTF; CDR3 DNA: TGTGCCAGCAGTTTACGGGCGGGGGTCGTCTATGGCTACACCTTC
D gene: -; J gene: TRBJ1-2; V gene: TRBV5-5; clone size: -; CDR3 protein: CASSSTVLRISNYGYTF; CDR3 DNA: TGTGCCAGCAGTTCGACGGTACTCCGTATCTCTAACTATGGCTACACCTTC
D gene: TRBD2; J gene: TRBJ2-1; V gene: TRBV4-1; clone size: -; CDR3 protein: CASSPRDYNNEQFF; CDR3 DNA: TGCGCCAGCAGCCCCCGGGACTACAACAATGAGCAGTTCTTC
D gene: -; J gene: TRBJ2-4; V gene: TRBV4-3; clone size: many; CDR3 protein: CASSQDQDRSKNIQYF; CDR3 DNA: TGCGCCAGCAGCCAAGACCAAGATCGGTCCAAAAACATTCAGTACTTC
D gene: -; J gene: TRBJ1-1; V gene: TRBV28; clone size: -; CDR3 protein: CAAYGGASGGNTEAFF; CDR3 DNA: TGTGCTGCGTATGGCGGGGCCTCCGGGGGGAACACTGAAGCTTTCTTT
D gene: TRBD1; J gene: TRBJ1-6; V gene: TRBV5-1; clone size: many; CDR3 protein: CASSEGQALAPLHF; CDR3 DNA: TGCGCCAGCAGCGAGGGACAGGCTTTGGCACCCCTCCACTTT
D gene: -; J gene: TRBJ2-4; V gene: TRBV5-6; clone size: -; CDR3 protein: CASSSASTSIQYF; CDR3 DNA: TGTGCCAGCAGCTCGGCTAGCACCTCAATTCAGTACTTC
D gene: -; J gene: TRBJ2-1; V gene: TRBV24-1; clone size: many; CDR3 protein: CATSTGSSYNEQFF; CDR3 DNA: TGTGCCACCAGTACAGGTAGCTCCTACAATGAGCAGTTCTTC
D gene: -; J gene: TRBJ1-5; V gene: TRBV4-1; clone size: -; CDR3 protein: CASSQVKLNQPQHF; CDR3 DNA: TGCGCCAGCAGCCAGGTTAAACTTAATCAGCCCCAGCATTTT
D gene: -; J gene: TRBJ1-1; V gene: TRBV5-1; clone size: many; CDR3 protein: CASSLALGMQGNTEAFF; CDR3 DNA: TGCGCCAGCAGCTTGGCCTTGGGAATGCAGGGGAACACTGAAGCTTTCTTT
D gene: -; J gene: TRBJ2-5; V gene: TRBV18; clone size: few; CDR3 protein: CASSSSEGETQYF; CDR3 DNA: TGTGCCAGCTCATCCAGTGAGGGAGAGACCCAGTACTTC
D gene: -; J gene: TRBJ1-2; V gene: TRBV12-3/TRBV12-4; clone size: -; CDR3 protein: CASSPAGFNYGYTF; CDR3 DNA: TGTGCCAGCAGTCCCGCAGGGTTTAACTATGGCTACACCTTC
D gene: TRBD1; J gene: TRBJ2-5; V gene: TRBV5-1; clone size: few; CDR3 protein: CASSLGIQGNQETQYF; CDR3 DNA: TGCGCCAGCAGCTTGGGGATACAGGGGAACCAAGAGACCCAGTACTTC
D gene: -; J gene: TRBJ2-1; V gene: TRBV28; clone size: few; CDR3 protein: CASRSVGTEQFF; CDR3 DNA: TGTGCCAGCAGGTCAGTCGGGACTGAGCAGTTCTTC
D gene: -; J gene: TRBJ2-5; V gene: TRBV20-1; clone size: -; CDR3 protein: CSAEGGSETQYF; CDR3 DNA: TGCAGTGCCGAAGGAGGGTCTGAGACCCAGTACTTC
D gene: -; J gene: TRBJ2-7; V gene: TRBV7-9; clone size: -; CDR3 protein: CASSLDTISYEQYF; CDR3 DNA: TGTGCCAGCAGCTTGGACACCATCTCCTACGAGCAGTACTTC
D gene: -; J gene: TRBJ1-1; V gene: TRBV7-9; clone size: many; CDR3 protein: CASRRSNTEAFF; CDR3 DNA: TGTGCCAGCAGACGTTCGAACACTGAAGCTTTCTTT
D gene: -; J gene: TRBJ2-2; V gene: TRBV6-5; clone size: few; CDR3 protein: CASMVGSLNTGELFF; CDR3 DNA: TGTGCCAGCATGGTGGGCAGCTTGAACACCGGGGAGCTGTTTTTT
D gene: -; J gene: TRBJ1-2; V gene: TRBV20-1; clone size: -; CDR3 protein: CSARVLGNYGYTF; CDR3 DNA: TGCAGTGCTAGAGTTCTCGGAAACTATGGCTACACCTTC
D gene: -; J gene: TRBJ2-7; V gene: TRBV20-1; clone size: few; CDR3 protein: CSARTLAEEYEQYF; CDR3 DNA: TGCAGTGCTAGAACTCTAGCCGAGGAGTACGAGCAGTACTTC
D gene: -; J gene: TRBJ1-1; V gene: TRBV20-1; clone size: -; CDR3 protein: CSASRRPNTEAFF; CDR3 DNA: TGCAGTGCTAGTAGGCGGCCGAACACTGAAGCTTTCTTT
D gene: -; J gene: TRBJ1-1; V gene: TRBV7-9; clone size: few; CDR3 protein: CASSLGSWAEAFF; CDR3 DNA: TGTGCCAGCAGCTTAGGATCGTGGGCTGAAGCTTTCTTT
D gene: TRBD1; J gene: TRBJ1-5; V gene: TRBV6-5; clone size: few; CDR3 protein: CASRGTGTGNQPQHF; CDR3 DNA: TGTGCCAGCAGGGGGACAGGGACGGGCAATCAGCCCCAGCATTTT
D gene: -; J gene: TRBJ2-4; V gene: TRBV6-2/TRBV6-3; clone size: many; CDR3 protein: CASSSWTVLAKNIQYF; CDR3 DNA: TGTGCCAGCAGTTCCTGGACTGTACTAGCCAAAAACATTCAGTACTTC
D gene: -; J gene: TRBJ1-5; V gene: TRBV24-1; clone size: many; CDR3 protein: CATSDSRGNQPQHF; CDR3 DNA: TGTGCCACCAGTGATTCGAGGGGGAATCAGCCCCAGCATTTT
D gene: -; J gene: TRBJ1-1; V gene: TRBV7-9; clone size: many; CDR3 protein: CASSPDRTVWNTEAFF; CDR3 DNA: TGTGCCAGCAGCCCAGACCGAACCGTGTGGAACACTGAAGCTTTCTTT
D gene: -; J gene: TRBJ2-5; V gene: TRBV27; clone size: -; CDR3 protein: CASSGGRAGTQYF; CDR3 DNA: TGTGCCAGCAGTGGGGGTCGTGCAGGGACCCAGTACTTC
D gene: -; J gene: TRBJ2-3; V gene: TRBV12-5; clone size: many; CDR3 protein: CASGPDSLDTQYF; CDR3 DNA: TGTGCTAGTGGTCCGGACAGCTTAGATACGCAGTATTTT
D gene: TRBD1; J gene: TRBJ2-2; V gene: TRBV12-3/TRBV12-4; clone size: -; CDR3 protein: CASTGGTDTGELFF; CDR3 DNA: TGTGCCAGCACAGGGGGCACAGACACCGGGGAGCTGTTTTTT
D gene: -; J gene: TRBJ1-2; V gene: TRBV5-1; clone size: many; CDR3 protein: CASSLDRGQDGYTF; CDR3 DNA: TGCGCCAGCAGCTTGGATCGGGGGCAGGATGGCTACACCTTC
D gene: TRBD2; J gene: TRBJ2-1; V gene: TRBV20-1; clone size: -; CDR3 protein: CSARDPAGGQYNEQFF; CDR3 DNA: TGCAGTGCTAGAGACCCAGCGGGGGGGCAATACAATGAGCAGTTCTTC
D gene: TRBD2; J gene: TRBJ2-1; V gene: TRBV7-2; clone size: many; CDR3 protein: CASSLAVAGGDSYNEQFF; CDR3 DNA: TGTGCCAGCAGCCTCGCCGTAGCGGGGGGAGACTCCTACAATGAGCAGTTCTTC
D gene: -; J gene: TRBJ2-3; V gene: TRBV28; clone size: few; CDR3 protein: CASSLIRGGTDTQYF; CDR3 DNA: TGTGCCAGCAGTTTGATCAGGGGCGGCACAGATACGCAGTATTTT
D gene: -; J gene: TRBJ2-3; V gene: TRBV12-3/TRBV12-4; clone size: -; CDR3 protein: CASSLWAGTQYF; CDR3 DNA: TGTGCCAGCAGCCTATGGGCCGGGACGCAGTATTTT
D gene: -; J gene: TRBJ1-1; V gene: TRBV29-1; clone size: -; CDR3 protein: CSVVGSEAFF; CDR3 DNA: TGCAGCGTTGTAGGCAGCGAAGCTTTCTTT
D gene: -; J gene: TRBJ2-6; V gene: TRBV5-1; clone size: few; CDR3 protein: CASSLKMSSGANVLTF; CDR3 DNA: TGCGCCAGCAGCTTGAAAATGAGCTCTGGGGCCAACGTCCTGACTTTC
D gene: -; J gene: TRBJ2-3; V gene: TRBV5-1; clone size: few; CDR3 protein: CASSEGGRRTDTQYF; CDR3 DNA: TGCGCCAGCAGTGAAGGGGGACGACGCACAGATACGCAGTATTTT
D gene: -; J gene: TRBJ2-1; V gene: TRBV12-3/TRBV12-4; clone size: -; CDR3 protein: CASSPPQSSYNEQFF; CDR3 DNA: TGTGCCAGCAGTCCGCCTCAGAGCTCCTACAATGAGCAGTTCTTC
D gene: -; J gene: TRBJ1-1; V gene: TRBV2; clone size: -; CDR3 protein: CASSVQGYGNTEAFF; CDR3 DNA: TGTGCCAGCAGTGTTCAAGGGTATGGAAACACTGAAGCTTTCTTT
D gene: -; J gene: TRBJ1-6; V gene: TRBV19; clone size: few; CDR3 protein: CASSTPGSPLHF; CDR3 DNA: TGTGCCAGTAGTACCCCCGGTTCACCCCTCCACTTT
D gene: -; J gene: TRBJ1-2; V gene: TRBV4-2; clone size: -; CDR3 protein: CASIGLPLDGYTF; CDR3 DNA: TGTGCCAGCATAGGTCTTCCCTTGGATGGCTACACCTTC